The present entry profiles one T cell receptor beta chain with its context. This sample was included in a study of blood T cell repertoires in COVID-19. Study-wide background: There were acute and convalescent COVID-19 samples, and they came from the United States, Italy and Spain. Sources were T cells, B-cell-depleted T cells, or PBMCs; the material itself was cDNA or gDNA.

Original processing methods: Using reference gene primer amplification, nucleated cell counts were estimated. The protocol was immunoSEQ multiplex PCR, while the TCRdb copy is restricted to in-frame clones and leaves out a portion. The D gene and trimming were derived from the DNA, and the V and J assignments and clone size from that table. This sample has approximately 150,000 clones, with roughly 89% found just once. From germline, CDR1 is GTSNPN and CDR2 SVGIG (reference sequence). V was pared by 4 bases and J by 2 bases, with 2 bases of the junction left unmatched. This CDR3 has 13 amino acids. The J gene is TRBJ2-7, the V gene TRBV30, with 10 bases matching TRBD2. This clonotype originated in a human donor in a cohort sampled during active COVID-19. Material: peripheral blood. Here the CDR3 DNA reads TGTGCCTGGACCCTAGCGGGAGCCTACGAGCAGTACTTC. Protein: CAWTLAGAYEQYF.